This T cell receptor beta chain is drawn from a study of identical twins. In its sample, this clonotype was seen a few times. Germline CDR1 is LGHDT and CDR2 is YNNKEL (reference sequence). This CDR3 has 14 amino acids. V was shortened by 8 bases and J by 5 bases, with 16 bases between the two germline ends. TCRdb re-called the 5' RACE reads through MiXCR, storing one row per CDR3 protein. The sample holds some 250,000 distinct CDR3 sequences, approximately 5.9% seen once. Separately, the same data were catalogued under a study of T cells expressing NK-cell markers.

The source of this sequence is a woman aged 18 to 35 in good health. J is TRBJ2-1 and V is TRBV3-1; D possibly uses TRBD1 or TRBD2 (6 bases each). The specimen was CD8+ T cells sorted from blood. This CDR3 reads CASQTGGRDNEQFF. In DNA, the CDR3 is TGTGCCAGCCAGACAGGAGGGAGAGACAATGAGCAGTTCTTC.